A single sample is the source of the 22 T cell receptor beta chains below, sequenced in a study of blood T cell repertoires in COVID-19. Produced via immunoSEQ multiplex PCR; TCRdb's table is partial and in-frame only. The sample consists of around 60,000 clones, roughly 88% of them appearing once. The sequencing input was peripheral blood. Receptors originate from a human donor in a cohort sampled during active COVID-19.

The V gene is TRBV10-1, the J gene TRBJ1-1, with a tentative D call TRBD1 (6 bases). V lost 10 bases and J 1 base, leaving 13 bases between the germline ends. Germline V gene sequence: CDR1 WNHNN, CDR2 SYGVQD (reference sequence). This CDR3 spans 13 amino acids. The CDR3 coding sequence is TGCGCCATACTCCAGGGGAGGAACACTGAAGCTTTCTTT. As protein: CAILQGRNTEAFF.

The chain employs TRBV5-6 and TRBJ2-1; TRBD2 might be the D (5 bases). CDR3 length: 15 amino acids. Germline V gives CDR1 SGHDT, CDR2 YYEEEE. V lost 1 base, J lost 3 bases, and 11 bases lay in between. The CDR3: CASSLSGKSYNEQFF. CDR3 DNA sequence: TGTGCCAGCAGCTTGTCGGGGAAGAGCTACAATGAGCAGTTCTTC.

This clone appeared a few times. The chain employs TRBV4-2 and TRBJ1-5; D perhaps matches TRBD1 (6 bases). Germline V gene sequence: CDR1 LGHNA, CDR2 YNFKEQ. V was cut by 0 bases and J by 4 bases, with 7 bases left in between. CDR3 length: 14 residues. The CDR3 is CASSQEGTNQPQHF. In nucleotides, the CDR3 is TGTGCCAGCAGCCAAGAAGGGACAAATCAGCCCCAGCATTTT.

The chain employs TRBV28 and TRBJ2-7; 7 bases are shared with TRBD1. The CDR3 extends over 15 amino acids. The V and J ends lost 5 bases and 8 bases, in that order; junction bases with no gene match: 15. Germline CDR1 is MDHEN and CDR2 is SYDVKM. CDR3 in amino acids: CASSGEGTDDLQQYF. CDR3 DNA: TGTGCCAGCAGTGGTGAGGGGACAGATGATTTACAGCAGTACTTC.

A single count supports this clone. CDR3 sequence: CASSLDGRLTDTQYF. The CDR3 nucleotides read TGTGCCAGCAGCTTAGATGGCAGACTCACAGATACGCAGTATTTT. The chain combines TRBV7-8 with TRBJ2-3, with D uncertain. In germline, CDR1 is SGHVS, CDR2 FQNEAQ. V dropped 1 base and J dropped 2 bases, with 10 bases sitting between them. The CDR3 is 15 amino acids.

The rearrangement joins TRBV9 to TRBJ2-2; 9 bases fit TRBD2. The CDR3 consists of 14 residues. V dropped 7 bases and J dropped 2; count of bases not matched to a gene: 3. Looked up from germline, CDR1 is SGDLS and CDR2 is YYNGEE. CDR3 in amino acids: CASERGANTGELFF. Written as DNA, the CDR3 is TGTGCCAGCGAGCGGGGGGCCAACACCGGGGAGCTGTTTTTT. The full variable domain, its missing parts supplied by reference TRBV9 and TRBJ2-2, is DSGVTQTPKHLITATGQRVTLRCSPRSGDLSVYWYQQSLDQGLQFLIQYYNGEERAKGNILERFSAQQFPDLHSELNLSSLELGDSALYFCASERGANTGELFFGEGSRLTVL.

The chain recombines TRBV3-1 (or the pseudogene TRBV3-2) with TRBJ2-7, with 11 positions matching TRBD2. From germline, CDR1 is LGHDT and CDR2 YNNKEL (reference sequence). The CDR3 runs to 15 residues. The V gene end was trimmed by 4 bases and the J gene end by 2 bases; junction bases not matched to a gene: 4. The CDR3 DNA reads TGTGCCAGCAGCCTACAACTAGCGGGGGCCTACGAGCAGTACTTC. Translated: CASSLQLAGAYEQYF.

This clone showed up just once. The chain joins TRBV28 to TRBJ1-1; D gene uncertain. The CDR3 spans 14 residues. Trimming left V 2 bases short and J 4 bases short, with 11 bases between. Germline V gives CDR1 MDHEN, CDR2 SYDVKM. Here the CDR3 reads CASSLQRVSTEAFF. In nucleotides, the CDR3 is TGTGCCAGCAGTTTACAGCGGGTTAGCACTGAAGCTTTCTTT.

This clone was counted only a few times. In DNA form, the CDR3 reads TGTGCCAGCCAAAGGGTCGGGGAAGGGCACACTGAAGCTTTCTTT. Its translation is CASQRVGEGHTEAFF. The genes are TRBV2 and TRBJ1-1; D is undetermined. CDR1 and CDR2 from the germline V gene are SNHLY and FYNNEI. This CDR3 is 15 amino acids long. Trimming left V 8 bases short and J 3 bases short, with 19 bases between.

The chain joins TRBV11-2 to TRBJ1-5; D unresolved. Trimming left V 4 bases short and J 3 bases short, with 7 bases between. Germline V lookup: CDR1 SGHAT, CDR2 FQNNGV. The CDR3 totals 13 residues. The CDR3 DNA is TGTGCCAGCAGCTACAGTATCAATCAGCCCCAGCATTTT. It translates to CASSYSINQPQHF.

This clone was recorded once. The CDR3 reads CASSSGTSGRAGELFF. CDR3 DNA sequence: TGTGCCAGCAGCTCCGGGACTAGCGGCAGGGCCGGGGAGCTGTTTTTT. The chain employs TRBV2 and TRBJ2-2, with 11 bases identical to TRBD2. This CDR3 is built from 16 residues. V dropped 6 bases and J dropped 6; count of bases not matched to a gene: 9. CDR1 and CDR2 (germline): SNHLY, FYNNEI.

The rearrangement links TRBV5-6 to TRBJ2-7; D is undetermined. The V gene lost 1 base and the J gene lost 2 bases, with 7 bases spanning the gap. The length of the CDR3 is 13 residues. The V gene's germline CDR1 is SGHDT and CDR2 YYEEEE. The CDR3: CASSLWPTYEQYF. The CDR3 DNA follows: TGTGCCAGCAGCTTGTGGCCGACCTACGAGCAGTACTTC.

The CDR3 nucleotides read TGCGCCAGCAGGCCCGGGACAGGGTTTAGGTACGAGCAGTACTTC. Translating it yields CASRPGTGFRYEQYF. The rearrangement links TRBV5-1 to TRBJ2-7; 9 bases agree with TRBD1. CDR1 and CDR2 (germline): SGHRS, YFSETQ. Trimming cost V 5 bases and J 4 bases; bases outside gene matches: 10. The CDR3 length is 15 residues.

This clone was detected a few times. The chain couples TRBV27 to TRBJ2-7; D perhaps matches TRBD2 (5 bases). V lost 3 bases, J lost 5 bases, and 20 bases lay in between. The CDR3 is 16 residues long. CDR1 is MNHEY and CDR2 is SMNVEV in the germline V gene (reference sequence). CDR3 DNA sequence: TGTGCCAGCAGTTTTGTTTACGCCGGCGGAGGTGACGAGCAGTACTTC. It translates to CASSFVYAGGGDEQYF.

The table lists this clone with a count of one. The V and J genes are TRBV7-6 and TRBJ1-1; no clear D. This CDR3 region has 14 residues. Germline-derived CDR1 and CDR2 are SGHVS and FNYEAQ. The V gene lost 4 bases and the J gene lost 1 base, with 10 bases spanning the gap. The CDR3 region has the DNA TGTGCCAGCAGCTCCCTCGAGGGGAACACTGAAGCTTTCTTT. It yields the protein CASSSLEGNTEAFF.

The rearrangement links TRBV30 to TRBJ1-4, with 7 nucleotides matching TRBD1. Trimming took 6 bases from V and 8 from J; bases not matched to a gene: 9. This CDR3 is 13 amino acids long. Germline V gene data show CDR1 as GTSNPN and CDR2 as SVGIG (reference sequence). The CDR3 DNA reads TGTGCCTGCAAAAGGGGGGACAGCGAAAAACTGTTTTTT. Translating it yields CACKRGDSEKLFF.

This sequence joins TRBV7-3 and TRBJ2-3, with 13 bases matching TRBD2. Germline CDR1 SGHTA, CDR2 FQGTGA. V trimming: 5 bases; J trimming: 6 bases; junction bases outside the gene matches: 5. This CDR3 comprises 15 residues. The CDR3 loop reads CASSPGLAGFDTQYF. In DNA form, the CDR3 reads TGTGCCAGCAGCCCGGGACTAGCGGGGTTCGATACGCAGTATTTT.

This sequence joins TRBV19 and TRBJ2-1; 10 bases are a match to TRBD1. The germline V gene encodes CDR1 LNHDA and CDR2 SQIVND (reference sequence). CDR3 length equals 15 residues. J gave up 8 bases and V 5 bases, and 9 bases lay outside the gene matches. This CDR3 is CASSAGTGELDEQFF. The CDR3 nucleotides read TGTGCCAGTAGTGCCGGGACAGGGGAGTTAGATGAGCAGTTCTTC.

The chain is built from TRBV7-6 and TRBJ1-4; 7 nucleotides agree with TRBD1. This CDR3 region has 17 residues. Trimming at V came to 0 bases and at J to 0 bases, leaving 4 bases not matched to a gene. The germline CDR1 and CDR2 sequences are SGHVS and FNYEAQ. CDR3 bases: TGTGCCAGCAGCTTAGCGCAAGGGACAGCAACTAATGAAAAACTGTTTTTT. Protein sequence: CASSLAQGTATNEKLFF.

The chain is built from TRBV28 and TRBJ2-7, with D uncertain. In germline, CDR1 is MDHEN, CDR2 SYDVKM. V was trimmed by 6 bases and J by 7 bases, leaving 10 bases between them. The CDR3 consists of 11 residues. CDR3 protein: CASSPGDEQYF. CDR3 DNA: TGTGCCAGCAGCCCCGGAGATGAGCAGTACTTC.

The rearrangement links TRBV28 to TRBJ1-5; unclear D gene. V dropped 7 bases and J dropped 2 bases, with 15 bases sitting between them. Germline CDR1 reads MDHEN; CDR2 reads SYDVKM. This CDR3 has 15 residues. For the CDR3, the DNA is TGTGCCAGCAAGTCCAGCGGTTATGGCAATCAGCCCCAGCATTTT. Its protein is CASKSSGYGNQPQHF.

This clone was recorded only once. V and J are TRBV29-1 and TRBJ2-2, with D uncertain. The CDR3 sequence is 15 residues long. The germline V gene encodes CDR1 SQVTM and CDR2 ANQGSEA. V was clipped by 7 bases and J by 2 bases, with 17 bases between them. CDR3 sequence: CSAEGGTLNTGELFF. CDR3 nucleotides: TGCAGCGCCGAAGGCGGTACTTTAAACACCGGGGAGCTGTTTTTT.